The 18 T cell receptor beta chains below all came from one sample that was sequenced in a study of PD-1 blockade in classical Hodgkin lymphoma. This table comes from immunoSEQ multiplex PCR, and its TCRdb copy is limited to in-frame clones, with some not included. This sample has 20,000 to 25,000 clones, with about 94% found just once. The time point is: newly diagnosed, previously untreated cHL patient sample. Sequenced: peripheral blood mononuclear cells (PBMCs). Source of these receptors: a human donor with classical Hodgkin lymphoma.

The genes are TRBV5-4 and TRBJ2-3; D uncertain. V was pared by 4 bases and J by 4 bases, with 7 bases between. The CDR3 runs 12 residues. Looked up from germline, CDR1 is SGHNT and CDR2 is YYREEE (reference sequence). The CDR3 bases are TGTGCCAGCAGCCGTAAGCCAGATACGCAGTATTTT. This codes for CASSRKPDTQYF.

This clone was seen once. The chain links TRBV11-3 to TRBJ2-3; 13 nucleotides match TRBD2. The V and J ends lost 5 bases and 0 bases, in that order; junction bases with no gene match: 2. CDR1 and CDR2 from the germline V gene are SGHNT and YENEEA. The CDR3 loop spans 16 amino acids. The CDR3 DNA reads as TGTGCCAGCAGCCCGGGACTAGCGGGGAGCACAGATACGCAGTATTTT. It encodes CASSPGLAGSTDTQYF.

J is TRBJ2-7 and V is TRBV6-5; the D gene is possibly TRBD1 (6 bases). Germline V CDR1 and CDR2: MNHEY, SVGAGI. There are 12 residues in the CDR3. V was shortened by 2 bases and J by 8 bases, with 10 bases between the two germline ends. CDR3 region: CASSYPGAKQYF. CDR3 bases: TGTGCCAGCAGTTACCCAGGGGCGAAGCAGTACTTC.

V usage is TRBV25-1 and J usage is TRBJ2-1, with 11 nucleotides matching TRBD2. From germline, CDR1 is MGHDK and CDR2 SYGVNS. V shed 7 bases, J shed 9 bases, and the junction held 11 bases outside the gene matches. The CDR3 has 15 amino acids. The CDR3 region is CASTPGSGGESEQFF. The CDR3 nucleotides are TGTGCCAGCACCCCGGGTAGCGGGGGGGAGAGTGAGCAGTTCTTC.

The chain is built from TRBV2 and TRBJ2-2; D not resolved. The CDR3 runs 15 residues. Germline V gives CDR1 SNHLY, CDR2 FYNNEI. Trimming took 3 bases from V and 4 from J, leaving 12 bases between them. This CDR3 reads CASSESASGTGELFF. The CDR3 DNA reads as TGTGCCAGCAGTGAGTCGGCCTCGGGCACCGGGGAGCTGTTTTTT.

Judged by abundance, this clone is medium-sized. The chain combines TRBV7-9 with TRBJ1-6, with unresolved D. V dropped 8 bases and J dropped 0 bases, with 11 bases sitting between them. The CDR3 extends over 15 amino acids. CDR1 and CDR2 (germline): SEHNR, FQNEAQ (reference sequence). CDR3 bases: TGTGCCAGCGGCCCTCCGAGCTCCTATAATTCACCCCTCCACTTT. Amino acid sequence: CASGPPSSYNSPLHF.

The chain links TRBV4-3 to TRBJ2-5; D is unclear. V was pared by 2 bases and J by 5 bases, with 12 bases between. Germline V lookup: CDR1 LGHNA, CDR2 YSLEER. The CDR3 has 14 amino acids. For the CDR3, the DNA is TGCGCCAGCAGCCAATATCTGTCCCGGGAGACCCAGTACTTC. Translation gives CASSQYLSRETQYF.

This chain uses TRBV6-6 with TRBJ2-3; the D gene is possibly TRBD2 (7 bases). V lost 5 bases, J lost 5 bases, and 14 bases lay in between. Germline CDR1 reads MNHNY; CDR2 reads SVGAGI (reference sequence). This CDR3 has 14 residues. CDR3 nucleotide sequence: TGTGCCAGCAGTGAGACTAGGGGGGGAGATACGCAGTATTTT. Translating gives CASSETRGGDTQYF.

The V call is TRBV2, the J call TRBJ2-6; D not resolved. Trimming left V 1 base short and J 3 bases short, with 10 bases between. The CDR3 covers 16 residues. Germline loops: CDR1 SNHLY, CDR2 FYNNEI. CDR3 coding DNA: TGTGCCAGCAGTGAAGACGGAGTCGGTGGGGCCAACGTCCTGACTTTC. It encodes CASSEDGVGGANVLTF. Filled out from reference TRBV2 and TRBJ2-6, the complete variable domain reads EPEVTQTPSHQVTQMGQEVILRCVPISNHLYFYWYRQILGQKVEFLVSFYNNEISEKSEIFDDQFSVERPDGSNFTLKIRSTKLEDSAMYFCASSEDGVGGANVLTFGAGSRLTVL.

This sequence joins TRBV5-4 and TRBJ1-2, with TRBD1 matching 7 bases. Germline values: CDR1 SGHNT, CDR2 YYREEE (reference sequence). The CDR3 runs 15 residues. V trimming: 0 bases; J trimming: 4 bases; junction bases outside the gene matches: 6. The CDR3 DNA reads as TGTGCCAGCAGCTTGGCGAGGGGGCCTTCCTATGGCTACACCTTC. This gives the protein CASSLARGPSYGYTF.

The chain joins TRBV7-2 to TRBJ2-1, with D tentatively TRBD2 (6 bases). Looked up from germline, CDR1 is SGHTA and CDR2 is FQGNSA. The CDR3 length is 15 residues. Trimming left V 0 bases short and J 6 bases short, with 12 bases between. CDR3 protein: CASSLAVLASNEQFF. For the CDR3, the DNA is TGTGCCAGCAGCTTAGCCGTACTAGCTTCCAATGAGCAGTTCTTC. The whole variable domain, filled in from reference TRBV7-2 and TRBJ2-1, reads GAGVSQSPSNKVTEKGKDVELRCDPISGHTALYWYRQSLGQGLEFLIYFQGNSAPDKSGLPSDRFSAERTGGSVSTLTIQRTQQEDSAVYLCASSLAVLASNEQFFGPGTRLTVL.

This clone appeared once. V is TRBV7-9 and J is TRBJ2-7; 10 bases agree with TRBD1. Per the germline V gene, CDR1 is SEHNR and CDR2 is FQNEAQ (reference sequence). This CDR3 region has 15 residues. V dropped 4 bases and J dropped 5; count of bases not matched to a gene: 8. The CDR3 loop reads CASSSAGTGVDEQYF. The CDR3 DNA is TGTGCCAGCAGCTCAGCCGGGACAGGGGTAGACGAGCAGTACTTC.

The V call is TRBV18, the J call TRBJ1-4; D call uncertain. This CDR3 has 13 residues. V gave up 6 bases and J gave up 7 bases, with 12 bases separating them. The germline CDR1 and CDR2 sequences are KGHSH and LQKENI. In DNA, the CDR3 is TGTGCCAGCTCGCAAACAGATAGTGAAAAACTGTTTTTT. It is translated as CASSQTDSEKLFF.

The J gene is TRBJ2-7, the V gene TRBV5-8; no reliable D call. Trimming removed 2 bases at V and 2 bases at J, with 11 bases between. Germline V gene sequence: CDR1 SGHTS, CDR2 YDEGEE. The CDR3 extends over 14 amino acids. The CDR3 DNA sequence: TGTGCCAGCAGCTTAAATGGGGTTGCCTACGAGCAGTACTTC. The encoded protein is CASSLNGVAYEQYF.

The table lists this clone with a count of one. The genes are TRBV7-3 and TRBJ2-3; D not resolved. Trimming left V 2 bases short and J 0 bases short, with 15 bases between. CDR1 SGHTA and CDR2 FQGTGA come from the germline V gene. The CDR3 extends over 17 amino acids. This CDR3 reads CASSLFSSTESTDTQYF. The CDR3 DNA reads as TGTGCCAGCAGCTTATTTAGTTCGACGGAAAGCACAGATACGCAGTATTTT.

V is TRBV5-5 and J is TRBJ2-7; D not resolved. The V end lost 7 bases, the J end lost 3 bases, and 8 bases lay between the germline ends. The CDR3 runs to 11 residues. CDR1 is SGHKS and CDR2 is YYEKEE in the germline V gene (reference sequence). DNA for the CDR3: TGTGCCAGCCTGTTAAACTACGAGCAGTACTTC. Protein sequence: CASLLNYEQYF. Full variable domain (rest looked up from reference TRBV5-5 and TRBJ2-7): DAGVTQSPTHLIKTRGQQVTLRCSPISGHKSVSWYQQVLGQGPQFIFQYYEKEERGRGNFPDRFSARQFPNYSSELNVNALLLGDSALYLCASLLNYEQYFGPGTRLTVT.

This sequence joins TRBV30 and TRBJ1-2; D is unresolved. The CDR3 extends over 11 amino acids. V dropped 1 base and J dropped 3 bases, with 3 bases sitting between them. CDR1 GTSNPN and CDR2 SVGIG come from the germline V gene (reference sequence). The CDR3 reads CAWSGHYGYTF. The CDR3 DNA follows: TGTGCCTGGAGTGGACACTATGGCTACACCTTC.

The rearrangement joins TRBV29-1 to TRBJ2-1, with TRBD1 as a possible D gene (5 bases). Trimming stripped 3 bases from V and 6 bases from J, with 15 bases between. CDR1 is SQVTM, CDR2 ANQGSEA, per germline. The CDR3 loop spans 14 amino acids. The CDR3 spells CSVDARQGPNEQFF. CDR3 nucleotides: TGCAGCGTTGACGCCCGGCAGGGCCCCAATGAGCAGTTCTTC.